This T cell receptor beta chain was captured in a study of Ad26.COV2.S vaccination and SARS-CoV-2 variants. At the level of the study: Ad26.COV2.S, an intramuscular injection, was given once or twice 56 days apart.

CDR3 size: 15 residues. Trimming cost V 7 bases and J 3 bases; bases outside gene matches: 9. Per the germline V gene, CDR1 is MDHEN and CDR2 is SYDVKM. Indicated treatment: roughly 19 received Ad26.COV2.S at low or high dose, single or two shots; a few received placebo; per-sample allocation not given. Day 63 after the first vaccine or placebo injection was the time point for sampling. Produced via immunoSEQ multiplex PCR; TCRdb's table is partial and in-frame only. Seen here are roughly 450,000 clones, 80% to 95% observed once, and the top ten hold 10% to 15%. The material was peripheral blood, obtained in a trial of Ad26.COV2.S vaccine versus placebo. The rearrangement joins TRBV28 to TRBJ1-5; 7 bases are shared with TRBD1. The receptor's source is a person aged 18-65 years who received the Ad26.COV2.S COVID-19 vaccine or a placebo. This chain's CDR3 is CASNPIDRVNQPQHF. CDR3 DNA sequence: TGTGCCAGCAACCCCATCGACAGGGTCAATCAGCCCCAGCATTTT.